This is a list of T cell receptor beta chains from one sample in a study of identical twins. TCRdb fed the 5' RACE reads into MiXCR, producing one record per CDR3 protein. The table includes 250,000 or so distinct CDR3 sequences, roughly 7% detected once. The same data also went into a second study, on yellow fever vaccine responses in identical twins.

Sequenced sample: memory (CD45RO+) T cells sorted from blood. These receptors were taken from a woman between 18 and 30 years old in good health. The conserved cysteine and the conserved F or W are not part of the CDR3 here.

cdr3_length v_call cdr3_aa
12 TRBV12-3/TRBV12-4 ASSGGTGTYEQY
12 TRBV20-1 SSRGLIYTDTQY
10 TRBV7-9 ASSLAPDTQY
11 TRBV16 ASSRDRAYGYT
10 TRBV24-1 ATSGGTATQY
14 TRBV21-1 ASSPEEEGSQETQY
13 TRBV19 ASSIQTGFNQPQH
13 TRBV7-8 ASSLTELDVHEQY
11 TRBV29-1 SVPTEPNYGYT
11 TRBV5-1 ASSWDSDNEQF
12 TRBV7-9 ASRVDTDNTEAF
11 TRBV6-2/TRBV6-3 ASRRGIGGEQF
13 TRBV9 ASSVLAGYQETQY
12 TRBV4-2 ASSRKTEVNEQY
13 TRBV2 ASYPYASGANVLT
17 TRBV27 ASSRLPGLAGGLGNEQF
13 TRBV5-1 ASSEDRGIYNEQF
13 TRBV10-3 AIRIGEANNYGYT
18 TRBV10-3 AIRAFVGGPPLSGANVLT
9 TRBV5-1 ASSLLKEQF
15 TRBV11-2 ASSLSSGGAGTDTQY
14 TRBV19 ASSIDRVGEGDTQY
10 TRBV5-1 ASSSAQETQY
13 TRBV3-1 ASSSPGLGLDEQF
11 TRBV12-3/TRBV12-4 ASSLRQFTEAF
14 TRBV20-1 SATGDRGEWDQPQH
11 TRBV12-3/TRBV12-4 ASGAGRMETQY
12 TRBV28 ASSLRTGVETQY
14 TRBV7-2 ASSLKSGSGWDEQF